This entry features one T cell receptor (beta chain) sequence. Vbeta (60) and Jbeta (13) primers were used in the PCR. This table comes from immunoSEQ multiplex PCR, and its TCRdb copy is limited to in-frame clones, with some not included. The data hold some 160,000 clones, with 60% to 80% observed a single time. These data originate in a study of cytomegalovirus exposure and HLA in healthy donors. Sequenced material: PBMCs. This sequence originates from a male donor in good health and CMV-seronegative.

The CDR3 spells CSVRDRYYGYTF. CDR3 nucleotides: TGCAGCGTTCGCGACAGGTACTATGGCTACACCTTC. The chain has TRBV29-1 and TRBJ1-2; D might be TRBD1 (6 bases). The length of the CDR3 is 12 residues. Trimming left V 5 bases short and J 3 bases short, with 10 bases between. Germline CDR1 reads SQVTM; CDR2 reads ANQGSEA.